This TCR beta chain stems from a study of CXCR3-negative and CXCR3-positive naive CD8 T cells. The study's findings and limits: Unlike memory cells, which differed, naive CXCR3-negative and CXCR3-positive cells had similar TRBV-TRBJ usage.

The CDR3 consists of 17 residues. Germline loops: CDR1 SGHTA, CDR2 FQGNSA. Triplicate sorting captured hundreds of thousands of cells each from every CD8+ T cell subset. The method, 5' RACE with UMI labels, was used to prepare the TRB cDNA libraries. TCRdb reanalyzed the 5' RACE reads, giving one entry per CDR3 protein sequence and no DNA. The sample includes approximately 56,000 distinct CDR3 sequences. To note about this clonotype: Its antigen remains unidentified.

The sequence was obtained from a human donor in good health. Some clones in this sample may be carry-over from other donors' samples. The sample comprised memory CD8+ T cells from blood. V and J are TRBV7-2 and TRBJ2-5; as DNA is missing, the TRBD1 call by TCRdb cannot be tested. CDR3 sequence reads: CASSSRGRGGIQETQYF.